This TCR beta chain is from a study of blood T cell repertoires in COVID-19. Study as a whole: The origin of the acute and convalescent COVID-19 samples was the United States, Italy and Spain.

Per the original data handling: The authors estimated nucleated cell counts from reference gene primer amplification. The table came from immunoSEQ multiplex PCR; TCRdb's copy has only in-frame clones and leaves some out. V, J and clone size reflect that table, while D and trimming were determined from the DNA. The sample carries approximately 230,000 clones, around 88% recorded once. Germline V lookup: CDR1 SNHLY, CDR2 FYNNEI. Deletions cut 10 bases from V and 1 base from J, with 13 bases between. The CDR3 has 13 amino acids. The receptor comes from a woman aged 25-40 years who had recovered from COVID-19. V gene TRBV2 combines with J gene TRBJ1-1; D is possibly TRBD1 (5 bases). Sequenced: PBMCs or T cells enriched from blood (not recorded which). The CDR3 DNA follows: TGTGCCACGCAGGGCTACGGGAACACTGAAGCTTTCTTT. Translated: CATQGYGNTEAFF.